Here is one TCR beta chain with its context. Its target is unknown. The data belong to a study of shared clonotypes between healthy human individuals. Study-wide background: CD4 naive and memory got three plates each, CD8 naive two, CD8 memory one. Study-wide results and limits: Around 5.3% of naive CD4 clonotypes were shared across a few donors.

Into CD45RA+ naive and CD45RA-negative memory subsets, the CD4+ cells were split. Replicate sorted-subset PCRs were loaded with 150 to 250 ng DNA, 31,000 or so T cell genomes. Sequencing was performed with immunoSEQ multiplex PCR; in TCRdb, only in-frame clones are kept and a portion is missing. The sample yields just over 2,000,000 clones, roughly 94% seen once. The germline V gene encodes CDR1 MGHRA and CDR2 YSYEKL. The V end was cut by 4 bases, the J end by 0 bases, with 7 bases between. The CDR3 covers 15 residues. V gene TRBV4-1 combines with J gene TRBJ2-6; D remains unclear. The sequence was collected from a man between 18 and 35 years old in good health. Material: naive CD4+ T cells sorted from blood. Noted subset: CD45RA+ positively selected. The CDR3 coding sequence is TGCGCCAGCAGCCTTGCGGACTCTGGGGCCAACGTCCTGACTTTC. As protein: CASSLADSGANVLTF.